This T cell receptor (beta chain) was obtained from a study of CXCR3-negative and CXCR3-positive naive CD8 T cells. Study at large: Each library held about 1.5 +/- 0.3 million TRB reads, around 150 million in total. Findings of the study overall: Surface CD5 was comparable between naive subsets; TCR strength was inferred from TRB CDR3 properties. Once cells were cryopreserved, CXCR3 expression went down partly, and most assays used fresh PBMCs.

The CDR3 covers 17 residues. Germline-derived CDR1 and CDR2 are DFQATT and SNEGSKA (reference sequence). It was by 5' RACE with UMI labels that the TRB cDNA libraries were prepared. After re-calling the 5' RACE reads, TCRdb lists one entry per CDR3 protein, DNA absent. Recorded for this sample: around 50,000 distinct CDR3 sequences. As concerns this clonotype: Its antigen is as yet unknown.

The sequencing sample was made of memory CD8+ T cells from blood. The chain recombines TRBV20-1 with TRBJ2-3; without DNA, the TCRdb call of TRBD1 cannot be checked. The receptor was derived from a human donor in good health. Some clones in this sample may be carry-over from other donors' samples. CDR3 loop: CSAPLPPVAGLTDTQYF.